A single TCR beta chain is shown here with its context. This CDR3 is 14 amino acids long. Trimming at V came to 6 bases and at J to 2 bases, leaving 7 bases not matched to a gene. Germline CDR1 and CDR2: SQVTM and ANQGSEA. The method was immunoSEQ multiplex PCR; TCRdb's version includes in-frame clones alone and lacks a portion of them. The sample has hundreds of thousands of clones, about 90% seen once. These data are taken from a study of blood T cell repertoires in COVID-19. Turning to the study itself: Samples came from the United States, Italy and Spain, spanning acute and convalescent COVID-19.

V is TRBV29-1 and J is TRBJ1-5, with 7 bases aligning to TRBD1. The sequence was collected from a woman aged 50 to 65 who had recovered from COVID-19. The sample was peripheral blood. CDR3 region: CSVTQGDGNQPQHF. The CDR3 DNA is TGCAGCGTAACTCAGGGGGACGGCAATCAGCCCCAGCATTTT. The variable domain in full, completed from reference TRBV29-1 and TRBJ1-5, reads SAVISQKPSRDICQRGTSLTIQCQVDSQVTMMFWYRQQPGQSLTLIATANQGSEATYESGFVIDKFPISRPNLTFSTLTVSNMSPEDSSIYLCSVTQGDGNQPQHFGDGTRLSIL.